One and the same sample provided the 20 T cell receptor beta chains below, sequenced in a study of cytomegalovirus exposure and HLA in healthy donors. The PCR had 60 Vbeta and 13 Jbeta primers. Sequencing was performed with immunoSEQ multiplex PCR; in TCRdb, only in-frame clones are kept and a portion is missing. The sample has 130,000 to 150,000 clones, over 70% seen once. The specimen sequenced was PBMCs. The receptors were gathered from a male donor in good health and CMV-seronegative.

The V gene is TRBV7-9, the J gene TRBJ2-1, with 8 bases aligning to TRBD2. The CDR3 loop spans 17 amino acids. V shed 5 bases, J shed 1 base, and the junction held 10 bases outside the gene matches. Per germline, CDR1 SEHNR and CDR2 FQNEAQ (reference sequence). The CDR3 protein is CASSLPGVAGSYNEQFF. The CDR3 region has the DNA TGTGCCAGCAGCCTTCCGGGGGTAGCGGGGTCCTACAATGAGCAGTTCTTC.

V and J are TRBV5-6 and TRBJ2-7, with a weak D call TRBD1 (5 bases). This CDR3 is 14 amino acids long. The germline V gene encodes CDR1 SGHDT and CDR2 YYEEEE. Trimming pared 0 bases from V and 6 bases from J, leaving 13 bases between. The CDR3 loop reads CASSLVAGKSEQYF. For the CDR3, the DNA is TGTGCCAGCAGCTTGGTAGCAGGGAAGAGCGAGCAGTACTTC.

In this sample, this clone turned up once. V gene TRBV12-5 combines with J gene TRBJ2-7, with D possibly TRBD2 on 5 matching bases. CDR3 length: 15 residues. CDR1 and CDR2 (germline): LGHNT, FRNRAP. V lost 7 bases, J lost 6 bases, and 22 bases lay in between. The CDR3 DNA follows: TGTGCTAGTGTCCCTGACGGAGGCTTACCCTCCGAGCAGTACTTC. Protein product: CASVPDGGLPSEQYF.

V gene TRBV5-1 combines with J gene TRBJ2-7; 9 bases fit TRBD1. The junction had 10 bases not matched to a gene; V was cut back by 4 bases and J by 2 bases. The CDR3 length is 16 residues. Germline CDR1 is SGHRS and CDR2 is YFSETQ. CDR3 coding DNA: TGCGCCAGCAGCCAGACACAGGGGGCTGGCGCCTACGAGCAGTACTTC. This sequence encodes CASSQTQGAGAYEQYF.

This clone was counted a few times. The gene calls are TRBV4-1 and TRBJ2-7; 7 bases are shared with TRBD2. Germline CDR1 and CDR2: MGHRA and YSYEKL. CDR3 length: 15 amino acids. J gave up 2 bases and V 4 bases, and 8 bases lay outside the gene matches. This chain's CDR3 is CASSRLQRGAYEQYF. The CDR3 DNA follows: TGCGCCAGCAGCCGTCTTCAGCGGGGAGCCTACGAGCAGTACTTC.

This chain uses TRBV27 with TRBJ2-1, with D maybe TRBD1 (5 bases). The V and J ends lost 5 bases and 5 bases respectively, with 13 bases between them. The CDR3 contains 14 residues. Germline V CDR1 and CDR2: MNHEY, SMNVEV (reference sequence). The CDR3 protein is CASSPRLTDNEQFF. The CDR3, as DNA: TGTGCCAGCAGTCCCCGGTTGACAGACAATGAGCAGTTCTTC.

The chain links TRBV6-5 to TRBJ2-7; TRBD1 agrees at 7 bases. CDR1 and CDR2 from the germline V gene are MNHEY and SVGAGI. The CDR3 extends over 15 amino acids. The V and J ends lost 0 bases and 2 bases, in that order; junction bases with no gene match: 4. Here the CDR3 reads CASSYSYRGTYEQYF. DNA for the CDR3: TGTGCCAGCAGTTACTCCTACAGGGGAACCTACGAGCAGTACTTC.

The chain couples TRBV5-1 to TRBJ2-1; 10 bases are shared with TRBD2. Unmatched junction bases numbered 11, after V lost 4 bases and J lost 16 bases. The CDR3 contains 13 residues. CDR1 and CDR2 from the germline V gene are SGHRS and YFSETQ. CDR3 bases: TGCGCCAGCAGCCCCGGGGCTAGCGGGAGACTCTTCTTC. Its protein product is CASSPGASGRLFF.

Details on this clone: Other DNA sequences in this sample translate to the same CDR3. J is TRBJ2-7 and V is TRBV7-8; the D is unclear. The CDR3 sequence is 13 residues long. Germline V lookup: CDR1 SGHVS, CDR2 FQNEAQ. V was clipped by 2 bases and J by 2 bases, with 7 bases between them. CDR3 amino acids: CASSLSGAYEQYF. Written as DNA, the CDR3 is TGTGCCAGCAGCTTATCTGGAGCCTACGAGCAGTACTTC.

The CDR3 region is CASTLTAGNYEQYF. CDR3 nucleotides: TGTGCCAGCACCCTAACGGCAGGGAACTACGAGCAGTACTTC. The chain combines TRBV9 with TRBJ2-7; possible D gene TRBD1, 5 bases. Trimming cost V 6 bases and J 3 bases, with 16 bases left between them. The CDR3 covers 14 residues. Germline assignment: CDR1 SGDLS and CDR2 YYNGEE. Together with reference TRBV9 and TRBJ2-7, the CDR3 gives the full variable domain: DSGVTQTPKHLITATGQRVTLRCSPRSGDLSVYWYQQSLDQGLQFLIQYYNGEERAKGNILERFSAQQFPDLHSELNLSSLELGDSALYFCASTLTAGNYEQYFGPGTRLTVT.

This clone was seen only a few times. Here the CDR3 reads CASSSPGTYGYTF. CDR3 nucleotides: TGCGCCAGCTCCTCACCGGGAACCTATGGCTACACCTTC. V is TRBV4-1 and J is TRBJ1-2; no clear D gene. The germline CDR1 and CDR2 sequences are MGHRA and YSYEKL. CDR3 size: 13 residues. Trimming took 8 bases from V and 4 from J, leaving 14 bases between them.

The V and J genes are TRBV19 and TRBJ1-4, with D uncertain. The V and J ends lost 7 bases and 0 bases respectively, with 9 bases between them. This CDR3 has 14 amino acids. The V gene's germline CDR1 is LNHDA and CDR2 SQIVND (reference sequence). CDR3 region: CASTSTPTNEKLFF. The CDR3 nucleotides read TGTGCCAGTACCTCGACTCCAACTAATGAAAAACTGTTTTTT.

The J gene is TRBJ2-3, the V gene TRBV30; maybe TRBD1 (6 bases). CDR3 length equals 15 residues. Germline CDR1 is GTSNPN and CDR2 is SVGIG (reference sequence). V was cut by 1 base and J by 1 base, with 12 bases left in between. CDR3 sequence (DNA): TGTGCCTGGAGTGAAACAGGGTTTGGCACAGATACGCAGTATTTT. Amino acid sequence: CAWSETGFGTDTQYF.

The chain employs TRBV9 and TRBJ2-7; 10 bases fit TRBD2. The CDR3 totals 17 residues. Losses at the gene ends were 4 bases for V and 7 bases for J; bases not matched to a gene: 17. Germline CDR1 reads SGDLS; CDR2 reads YYNGEE. The CDR3, as DNA: TGTGCCAGCAGCCCCCAGGGGCTAGCGGGAGAGGGCGAGGAGCAGTACTTC. This codes for CASSPQGLAGEGEEQYF.

The CDR3 DNA is TGTGCCTGGAAACCTAGCGGGGCCACAGATACGCAGTATTTT. Amino acids: CAWKPSGATDTQYF. The chain employs TRBV30 and TRBJ2-3, with 9 bases identical to TRBD2. V gave up 4 bases and J gave up 2 bases; unmatched junction bases: 4. In germline, CDR1 is GTSNPN, CDR2 SVGIG (reference sequence). The CDR3 is 14 residues long.

The genes are TRBV28 and TRBJ2-1, with D hard to call. V shed 3 bases and J shed 0 bases, with 6 bases lying between them. The CDR3 contains 14 residues. The V gene's germline CDR1 is MDHEN and CDR2 SYDVKM. The CDR3 region has the DNA TGTGCCAGCAGTTTGAGGAGCTCCTACAATGAGCAGTTCTTC. Its protein is CASSLRSSYNEQFF.

The rearrangement joins TRBV29-1 to TRBJ2-5; 8 bases align to TRBD2. V lost 4 bases, J lost 9 bases, and 10 bases stayed unmatched. Germline lookup yields CDR1 SQVTM and CDR2 ANQGSEA. This CDR3 contains 13 residues. CDR3 residues: CSVGLARGGAQYF. DNA for the CDR3: TGCAGCGTTGGACTAGCGCGGGGAGGGGCCCAGTACTTC.

The gene calls are TRBV6-5 and TRBJ1-1; 7 bases align to TRBD1. Germline values: CDR1 MNHEY, CDR2 SVGAGI. The CDR3 totals 15 residues. V was pared by 7 bases and J by 5 bases, with 13 bases of the junction left unmatched. The CDR3 sequence: CASTKTGTGETEAFF. CDR3 DNA: TGTGCCAGCACCAAAACGGGAACAGGGGAGACTGAAGCTTTCTTT.

The chain recombines TRBV5-5 with TRBJ2-3, with 10 nucleotides matching TRBD2. Unmatched junction bases numbered 3, after V lost 4 bases and J lost 1 base. The germline V gene encodes CDR1 SGHKS and CDR2 YYEKEE (reference sequence). CDR3 length equals 15 residues. Here the CDR3 reads CASSIGLAGTDTQYF. Here the CDR3 DNA reads TGTGCCAGCAGCATCGGACTAGCGGGCACAGATACGCAGTATTTT.

This chain uses TRBV15 with TRBJ1-1; 7 bases match TRBD1. The CDR3 covers 17 residues. Germline lookup yields CDR1 LNHNV and CDR2 YYDKDF (reference sequence). The J segment lost 4 bases and the V segment lost 4 bases, leaving 15 bases of the junction unmatched. The CDR3 protein is CATSTRQGLGLGTEAFF. The CDR3 DNA is TGTGCCACCAGCACTCGACAGGGACTGGGGTTAGGCACTGAAGCTTTCTTT.